The clone carrying this T cell receptor (beta chain) appeared a few times. This specimen comes from a study of human T cells and chemical hapten exposure. In germline, CDR1 is SGHRS, CDR2 YFSETQ. The length of the CDR3 is 14 residues. V shed 3 bases and J shed 1 base, with 11 bases lying between them. Time point noted: patch test 1, 2 weeks after DPC sensitization. Documented treatment: therapeutic diphenylcyclopropenone sensitization with weekly scalp DPC. One entry per CDR3 protein results from TCRdb running MiXCR on the RACE reads. The sample contains roughly 190,000 distinct CDR3 sequences, about 22% of which appear only once.

This receptor was taken from a woman aged 45-60 years with alopecia areata. Some clones in this sample may be carry-over from other donors' samples. The input for sequencing was whole blood, taken in connection with sensitization to the hapten diphenylcyclopropenone (DPC). The genes are TRBV5-1 and TRBJ2-7; D may be TRBD1 (6 bases). CDR3 DNA sequence: TGCGCCAGCAGCTCACGGACAGATTCCTACGAGCAGTACTTC. As protein: CASSSRTDSYEQYF.